These T cell receptor beta chains were read from a single sample in a study of T cell repertoires in cytomegalovirus infection. MiXCR, run by TCRdb on the reads, gives a single entry per CDR3 protein. Counted here are roughly 300,000 distinct CDR3 sequences, roughly 25% occurring once; the ten biggest clones make up over 11%. The sequenced sample was PBMCs. The receptors here all came from a human donor in good health (CMV status not recorded). Some clones in this sample may be carry-over from other donors' samples. The CDR3 runs from the conserved cysteine through the conserved F or W. D genes are given only for firm matches. Clone size is given for some rows only: seen once, a few or many times, or a class if the clone is expanded.

d_call clone_size j_call v_call cdr3_nt cdr3_aa
- few TRBJ2-5 TRBV6-6 TGTGCCAGCAATCAGCGAGAGACCCAGTACTTC CASNQRETQYF
- many TRBJ2-5 TRBV7-8 TGTGCCAGCAGCTTAGCGCCGGAGACCCAGTACTTC CASSLAPETQYF
TRBD2 few TRBJ2-7 TRBV7-6 TGTGCCAGCAGCTTATTTTTGGCGGGAGTCGAAGAGCAGTACTTC CASSLFLAGVEEQYF
- - TRBJ2-3 TRBV7-9 TGTGCCAGCAGCCCCCTCTCGGATACGCAGTATTTT CASSPLSDTQYF
TRBD1 - TRBJ2-4 TRBV10-3 TGTGCCATCAGTGAGTCGGGACAGAAAAACATTCAGTACTTC CAISESGQKNIQYF
TRBD1 - TRBJ1-5 TRBV7-9 TGTGCCAGCAGCGGGGACAGGGGGCATCGGCCCCAGCATTTT CASSGDRGHRPQHF
- - TRBJ1-1 TRBV18 TGTGCCAGCTCCCGAGACGTGGGGCTGGCGAACACTGAAGCTTTCTTT CASSRDVGLANTEAFF
- - TRBJ1-2 TRBV7-2 TGTGCCAGCAGCCCCAGGGGAACGGGCGGCTACACCTTC CASSPRGTGGYTF
- - TRBJ1-5 TRBV28 TGTGCCAGCAGTCCCCCCGCGGGTCAGCCCCAGCATTTT CASSPPAGQPQHF
TRBD2 - TRBJ2-3 TRBV5-6 TGTGCCAGCAGCTGGGGACTAGCGGGGGCCACAGATACGCAGTATTTT CASSWGLAGATDTQYF
TRBD1 few TRBJ2-7 TRBV28 TGTGCCAGCAGGCGACAGGGGCCGGAGCAGTACTTC CASRRQGPEQYF
TRBD1 - TRBJ2-5 TRBV28 TGTGCCAGCAGTGGATGGACAGGGAGGAAGACCCAGTACTTC CASSGWTGRKTQYF
TRBD2 many TRBJ2-5 TRBV12-3/TRBV12-4 TGTGCCAGCAGTTTATCCAGCGGGGGGATCGAGACCCAGTACTTC CASSLSSGGIETQYF
- many TRBJ1-2 TRBV7-2 TGTGCCAGCAGCTCCGACGGGAACTATGGCTACACCTTC CASSSDGNYGYTF
TRBD2 many TRBJ2-5 TRBV7-2 TGTGCCAGCAGCTTAATGACTAGCGGGAGGTCCCGTCAAGAGACCCAGTACTTC CASSLMTSGRSRQETQYF
- - TRBJ1-5 TRBV5-1 TGCGCCAGCAGCGAAGACGGGAATCAGCCCCAGCATTTT CASSEDGNQPQHF
- - TRBJ2-1 TRBV7-3 TGTGCCAGCAGCCCCACAGTCTCGTTTAGGGGTCAGGCGTTCTTC CASSPTVSFRGQAFF
- - TRBJ1-2 TRBV5-6 TGTGCCAGCACTCGGGGAATAGGAGGCTACACCTTC CASTRGIGGYTF
TRBD2 once TRBJ2-7 TRBV7-2 TGTGCCAGCAGCTCAGCCCTACTAGCGGGCGAGCAGTACTTC CASSSALLAGEQYF
- - TRBJ2-2 TRBV7-9 TGTGCCAGCTTCGCTAGGTCCGTGAACACCGGGGAGCTGTTTTTT CASFARSVNTGELFF
TRBD2 - TRBJ2-1 TRBV5-4 TGTGCCAGCAGGCCGCGGGGGGGCAACAATGAGCAGTTCTTC CASRPRGGNNEQFF
TRBD2 many TRBJ2-3 TRBV25-1 TGTGCCAGCAGTGAAATAATGGCGGGAGCGCGCGCAGATACGCAGTATTTT CASSEIMAGARADTQYF
TRBD2 - TRBJ2-7 TRBV29-1 TGCAGCGTTGAGGGCAGCGGGGCCTTGGTATTC CSVEGSGALVF
TRBD2 few TRBJ2-5 TRBV20-1 TGCAGTAACCTAGCGGGGAACCAAGAGACCCAGTACTTC CSNLAGNQETQYF
TRBD1 - TRBJ2-3 TRBV28 TGTGCCAGCAGTTTTCGGACAGGGTTTTCAGATACGCAGTATTTT CASSFRTGFSDTQYF
- few TRBJ1-1 TRBV28 TGTGCCAGCAGTCTAGGGTCAGTTATCGGGCTTCAGAACACTGAAGCTTTCTTT CASSLGSVIGLQNTEAFF
TRBD1 many TRBJ2-2 TRBV29-1 TGCAGCGCCTCTTCCGGGACAGGGAACACCGGGGAGCTGTTTTTT CSASSGTGNTGELFF
- - TRBJ2-3 TRBV4-2 TGTGCCAGCAGCCAAGATTTTGGCAGGGTGGCCGATACGCAGTATTTT CASSQDFGRVADTQYF
- - TRBJ2-3 TRBV7-2 TGTGCCAGCAGCTTAAAAGGGCGGGGGCAAGCGGCAGATACGCAGTATTTT CASSLKGRGQAADTQYF
- - TRBJ2-7 TRBV5-1 TGCGCCAGCAGCGCTAACAGGGCCTCCTACGAGCAGTACTTC CASSANRASYEQYF
- - TRBJ1-5 TRBV6-2/TRBV6-3 TGTGCCAGCAGTCTTCCCAGGGGTTTTCAGCCCCAGCATTTT CASSLPRGFQPQHF
TRBD2 few TRBJ2-1 TRBV7-2 TGTGCCAGCAGCTCCAGCGGGAGGACCTACAATGAGCAGTTCTTC CASSSSGRTYNEQFF
TRBD1 few TRBJ2-3 TRBV29-1 TGCAGCGTGCGGACAGGGCCAGATACGCAGTATTTT CSVRTGPDTQYF
TRBD2 - TRBJ2-3 TRBV20-1 TGCAGTGCACCCATCCGAAGCGGGAGGGCCACAGATACGCAGTATTTT CSAPIRSGRATDTQYF
- - TRBJ2-2 TRBV20-1 TGCAGTGCTGGGGCCGACACCGGGGAGCTGTTTTTT CSAGADTGELFF
- - TRBJ2-1 TRBV20-1 TGCAGTGCGGAGGGGGGCGAGCCCTACAATGAGCAGTTCTTC CSAEGGEPYNEQFF
- - TRBJ2-3 TRBV6-2/TRBV6-3 TGTGCCAGCAGTTACTTCAGCACAGATACGCAGTATTTT CASSYFSTDTQYF
- few TRBJ1-2 TRBV10-3 TGTGCCATCAGTGAGGGCGGAAACTATGGCTACACCTTC CAISEGGNYGYTF
- few TRBJ1-2 TRBV30 TGTGCCTGGAGTGGACGACAGAACCAAAAGCGCTATGGCTACACCTTC CAWSGRQNQKRYGYTF
- - TRBJ1-5 TRBV7-9 TGTGCCAGCAGCGAAGTTAATCAGCCCCAGCATTTT CASSEVNQPQHF
TRBD1 few TRBJ2-7 TRBV28 TGTGCCAGCAACGACTCCGGGACAGGGTTCTACGAGCAGTACTTC CASNDSGTGFYEQYF
- few TRBJ2-7 TRBV5-1 TGCGCCAGCAGCTCCACAGGGTTCGCCTACGAGCAGTACTTC CASSSTGFAYEQYF
- - TRBJ2-7 TRBV18 TGTGCCAGCTCAGCCCTCCGCGAGCAGTACTTC CASSALREQYF
TRBD1 - TRBJ1-5 TRBV28 TGTGCCAGCAGTCCGAGGACAGGAGACAATCAGCCCCAGCATTTT CASSPRTGDNQPQHF
- many TRBJ1-5 TRBV11-2 TGTGCCAGCAGCTTAGATAGGGGTGGTCAGCCCCAGCATTTT CASSLDRGGQPQHF
TRBD1 few TRBJ1-4 TRBV28 TGTGCCAGCAGTTCAACAGGGGGTGAGGAAAAACTGTTTTTT CASSSTGGEEKLFF
TRBD1 - TRBJ1-5 TRBV5-3 TGTGCCAGCAGCTGGGGACAGGGGGGTGTGAGCAATCAGCCCCGGCATTTT CASSWGQGGVSNQPRHF
- - TRBJ2-3 TRBV15 TGTGCCACCTCAACTCTCATCACAGATACGCAGTATTTT CATSTLITDTQYF
TRBD1 few TRBJ1-1 TRBV19 TGTGCCAGTAGTTCCGATGTGGGGGACAGGGAGTACACTGAAGCTTTCTTT CASSSDVGDREYTEAFF
TRBD1 few TRBJ2-7 TRBV6-2/TRBV6-3 TGTGCCAGCCAAGGGGACAGGGGGCCCTACGAGCAGTACTTC CASQGDRGPYEQYF
- - TRBJ1-2 TRBV12-3/TRBV12-4 TGTGCCAGCACCTTGGGGGGTCTTGGCTACACCTTC CASTLGGLGYTF
- many TRBJ2-7 TRBV7-9 TGTGCCAGCAGCCCGGTGGGGGGGGCTTACGAGCAGTACTTC CASSPVGGAYEQYF
- many TRBJ2-2 TRBV7-2 TGTGCCAGCAGCTTAGCTAGGTGGAACACCGGGGAGCTGTTTTTT CASSLARWNTGELFF
- - TRBJ2-1 TRBV2 TGTGCCAGCAGTGTGAGGACAGTCGTATGGGGTGAGCAGTTCTTC CASSVRTVVWGEQFF
- many TRBJ2-5 TRBV10-3 TGTGCCATCAGCGAGGGGACGGGAGCTGAGACCCAGTACTTC CAISEGTGAETQYF
- few TRBJ1-6 TRBV28 TGTGCCAGCAGTTCTTACAGGGCGAGGTCCTATAATTCACCCCTCCACTTT CASSSYRARSYNSPLHF
- - TRBJ2-7 TRBV7-2 TGTGCCAGCAGCAGGGGGGCTAGCGGCCCCTACGAGCAGTACTTC CASSRGASGPYEQYF